The present T cell receptor beta chain was sequenced within a study of naive and memory T cell subsets. Notes on the study in general: A clonotype means one alpha or beta sequence, not an alpha/beta pair.

There are 17 residues in the CDR3. Trimming took off 6 bases at V and 4 bases at J, with 19 bases between the two ends. Germline loops: CDR1 MDHEN, CDR2 SYDVKM. In regard to this clonotype: Antigen specificity is unknown.

An equimolar mix of two oligonucleotides served as the beta constant-region primer for TRBC1 and TRBC2. Ligated cDNA was amplified by four rounds of PCR with nested alpha and beta constant-region primers and SP2. MiXCR, applied by TCRdb to the UMI-ligation and nested PCR reads, yields one record per CDR3 protein. The sample lists some 85,000 distinct CDR3 sequences; 10% to 15% were seen once. Alpha and beta libraries were amplified separately from the second PCR onward. After CD4 positive bead selection, the CD4-negative fraction gave CD8 T cells. The receptor was derived from a human donor in good health. V is TRBV28 and J is TRBJ2-6; a possible D gene is TRBD2 (6 bases). The specimen was central memory CD4+ T cells from blood. The CDR3 DNA reads TGTGCCAGCAGCCGGTGGGGGGATCTTTCCGGGGCCAACGTCCTGACTTTC. Translation gives CASSRWGDLSGANVLTF.